A selection of T cell receptor beta chains follows, all from one sample in a study of cytomegalovirus exposure and HLA in healthy donors. Here immunoSEQ multiplex PCR was the method, and the copy in TCRdb shows in-frame clones only, minus some. The table lists 130,000 or so clones, more than 80% of them singletons. Sequencing was done on a sample of PBMCs. Receptor source: a woman between 25 and 40 years old in good health and CMV-seropositive. Each CDR3 is given with its conserved first and last residue. D genes are given only for firm matches. Only part of the rows carry a size: once, few, many, or a class if the clone is expanded.

abundance	v_gene	d_gene	j_gene	CDR3nt	CDR3aa
NA	TRBV28	NA	TRBJ2-1	TGTGCCAGCACAGGACTAAACAATGAGCAGTTCTTC	CASTGLNNEQFF
NA	TRBV5-8	TRBD1	TRBJ1-1	TGTGCCGGGGCAGGGGGTGCTTTCTTT	CAGAGGAFF
NA	TRBV7-3	TRBD1	TRBJ2-1	TGTGCCAGCAGCTCTAAGACAGGGTCCTACAATGAGCAGTTCTTC	CASSSKTGSYNEQFF
NA	TRBV5-1	TRBD1	TRBJ2-5	TGCGCCAGCAGCTCGCCGGGACAGGGAGGGGAGACCCAGTACTTC	CASSSPGQGGETQYF
NA	TRBV2	TRBD1	TRBJ1-6	TGTGCCATTCCGGGACAGTATAATTCACCCCTCCACTTT	CAIPGQYNSPLHF
once	TRBV19	NA	TRBJ2-7	TGTGCCAGTACCGGGACACTGGCCTACGAGCAGTACTTC	CASTGTLAYEQYF
few	TRBV4-2	TRBD1	TRBJ2-1	TGTGCCAGCAGCCAAGAAGTTGGGACAGGGTCTCTTGAGCAGTTCTTC	CASSQEVGTGSLEQFF
NA	TRBV7-2	NA	TRBJ2-7	TGTGCCAGCAGCTTAGTGCCGGGAGCAGGAGAGCAGTACTTC	CASSLVPGAGEQYF
NA	TRBV2	TRBD1	TRBJ1-2	TGTGCCAGTTCCCTTCGGACAGGGGCTAACTATGGCTACACCTTC	CASSLRTGANYGYTF
NA	TRBV28	TRBD1	TRBJ1-1	TGTGCCAGCAGCCTTCGGGACAGCGAAGCTTTCTTT	CASSLRDSEAFF
NA	TRBV19	NA	TRBJ1-1	TGTGCCAGTAGTGCCATTTACAGGGACACAGATCTCTTTATGAACACTGAAGCTTTCTTT	CASSAIYRDTDLFMNTEAFF
NA	TRBV28	NA	TRBJ1-5	TGTGCCAGCAGTCGCGACAGTAATCAGCCCCAGCATTTT	CASSRDSNQPQHF
NA	TRBV15	TRBD1	TRBJ1-6	TGTGCCACCAGCATATTTACAGGGGTTTCACCCCTCCACTTT	CATSIFTGVSPLHF
NA	TRBV4-2	TRBD2	TRBJ2-5	TGTGCCAGCAGCCAAGATGGAACTAGCGGGGGGGCTGAGACCCAGTACTTC	CASSQDGTSGGAETQYF
NA	TRBV5-1	TRBD1	TRBJ1-1	TGCGCCAGCAGCTTGCGGACAGGGTTCGGGGGAGCTTTCTTT	CASSLRTGFGGAFF
few	TRBV10-3	NA	TRBJ1-1	TGTGCCATCAGTAATGACATGAACACTGAAGCTTTCTTT	CAISNDMNTEAFF
few	TRBV27	NA	TRBJ2-7	TGTGCCAGCAGTTCCTCGACAGTGTACGAGCAGTACTTC	CASSSSTVYEQYF
NA	TRBV19	NA	TRBJ2-2	TGTGCCACCTCCCGCGGGGAGCTGTTTTTT	CATSRGELFF
NA	TRBV29-1	TRBD2	TRBJ2-5	TGCAGCGTTGTGACTAGCGGGGGTCGGGAGACCCAGTACTTC	CSVVTSGGRETQYF
NA	TRBV5-4	TRBD1	TRBJ1-1	TGTGCCAGCAGCCTCCGGGACAGGGAAACTGAAGCTTTCTTT	CASSLRDRETEAFF
NA	TRBV28	TRBD1	TRBJ1-2	TGTGCCAGCAGTTCCACCGGGACAGCCTATGGCTACACCTTC	CASSSTGTAYGYTF
NA	TRBV28	NA	TRBJ2-7	TGTGCCAGCAGGAGTATAACAGGGCGCACTAGCTCCTACGAGCAGTACTTC	CASRSITGRTSSYEQYF
NA	TRBV2	NA	TRBJ1-2	TGTGCCAACGCTCCGGAACTCCAAGGAGGAGGCTACACCTTC	CANAPELQGGGYTF
NA	TRBV30	NA	TRBJ1-5	TGTGCCTGGAGCCTGGGAGAGGCCAACCCGCCCCAGCATTTT	CAWSLGEANPPQHF
NA	TRBV2	NA	TRBJ1-5	TGTGCCAGCAGTGCCCACAGGGAAGAGCCCCAGCATTTT	CASSAHREEPQHF
NA	TRBV14	TRBD1	TRBJ1-2	TGTGCCAGCAGTCGCGTTGGACAGGAGAGGGGCTATGGCTACACCTTC	CASSRVGQERGYGYTF
NA	TRBV27	TRBD1	TRBJ2-7	TGTGCCAGCAGTTTGGGGGCGACAGGGGAGGCCTACGAGCAGTACTTC	CASSLGATGEAYEQYF
NA	TRBV6-5	NA	TRBJ2-7	TGTGCCAGCAGCTCACCAGGGTGGGAGCAGTACTTC	CASSSPGWEQYF
few	TRBV5-1	TRBD1	TRBJ2-1	TGCGCCAGCAGCACAGGACAGGAGTATGAGCAGTTCTTC	CASSTGQEYEQFF
few	TRBV25-1	TRBD1	TRBJ1-1	TGTGCCAGCAACGGCAGACAGGGAAAGACCACTGAAGCTTTCTTT	CASNGRQGKTTEAFF
NA	TRBV5-1	TRBD1	TRBJ1-5	TGCGCCAGCAGCTTGGGACAGGGCGGTCAGCCCCAGCATTTT	CASSLGQGGQPQHF
NA	TRBV28	NA	TRBJ1-2	TGTGCCAGCAGTTTCCAGGGCGAAGGCTACACCTTC	CASSFQGEGYTF
NA	TRBV2	NA	TRBJ1-1	TGTGCCAGCAGTCAAGAGGCGGGGAACACTGAAGCTTTCTTT	CASSQEAGNTEAFF
NA	TRBV7-3	NA	TRBJ1-6	TGTGCCAGCAGCTTAAGGCAGGGGAATTCACCCCTCCACTTT	CASSLRQGNSPLHF
NA	TRBV9	NA	TRBJ1-1	TGTGCCAGCAGTTTCAGGGCAGTAATGAACACTGAAGCTTTCTTT	CASSFRAVMNTEAFF
NA	TRBV6-6	NA	TRBJ1-2	TGTGCCAGCAGGGACGGGACTGGCAACTATGGCTACACCTTC	CASRDGTGNYGYTF
once	TRBV6-5	NA	TRBJ1-1	TGTGCCAGCAGTTACTCCCCTGGGGCAGGGGCCACTGAAGCTTTCTTT	CASSYSPGAGATEAFF